This TCR beta chain was identified during a study of control samples from healthy donors and cancer patients. The length of the CDR3 is 15 residues. Per germline, CDR1 MNHEY and CDR2 SVGAGI. The junction had 9 bases not matched to a gene; V was cut back by 10 bases and J by 3 bases. TCRdb's copy holds only in-frame clones and misses some; the assay was immunoSEQ multiplex PCR. The sample records about 130,000 clones, around nine tenths being singletons. The sample taken for sequencing was blood. The chain joins TRBV6-5 to TRBJ2-3; 11 bases agree with TRBD2. The TCR sequence derives from a man between 45 and 60 years old in good health. CDR3 loop: CATTASGGSTDTQYF. The CDR3, as DNA: TGTGCCACCACGGCTAGCGGGGGGAGTACAGATACGCAGTATTTT.